The subject of this entry is one T cell receptor beta chain. The germline V gene has CDR1 SGHAT and CDR2 FQNNGV. The CDR3 sequence is 17 residues long. The trim removed 1 base at V and 5 bases at J, leaving 8 bases unmatched. This record comes from a study of blood T cell repertoires in COVID-19. Study-wide background: The United States, Italy and Spain provided the acute and convalescent COVID-19 samples. Sources were T cells, B-cell-depleted T cells, or PBMCs; the material itself was cDNA or gDNA.

This study enrolled people aged about 18 to 100 from about 24 US geographic areas. Clinical histories supplied by participants themselves formed the basis of cohort assignment. The method was immunoSEQ multiplex PCR; TCRdb's version includes in-frame clones alone and lacks a portion of them. The table lists fewer than 350,000 clones, around 89% of them singletons. The receptor's source is a woman aged 18-30 years with acute COVID-19. The V and J genes are TRBV11-2 and TRBJ2-2; 9 bases map to TRBD1. The specimen sequenced was PBMCs or T cells enriched from blood (not recorded which). The CDR3 here is CASSLGARDRATGELFF. CDR3 bases: TGTGCCAGCAGCTTAGGGGCCCGGGACAGGGCTACCGGGGAGCTGTTTTTT.